A single T cell receptor beta chain is shown here with its context. The sample is drawn from a study of OX40 agonist ivuxolimab in advanced cancers. Turning to the study itself: Ivuxolimab doses were 0.01, 0.1, 0.3, 1.5, 3 or 10 mg/kg every 2 weeks. Every patient in dose escalation had hepatocellular carcinoma, melanoma, renal cell or head and neck cancer.

V lost 3 bases and J lost 2, with 13 bases in between. CDR3 size: 15 residues. Germline V gives CDR1 SGDLS, CDR2 YYNGEE. On cycle 4 day 1 and cycle 7 day 1, as well as at baseline, blood was sampled. TCRdb's copy holds only in-frame clones and misses some; the assay was immunoSEQ multiplex PCR. The repertoire has 55,000 to 65,000 clones, 75% to 90% of them found once; the top ten carry more than 0.35%. The clonotype was recovered from an adult with an advanced solid tumor such as melanoma, head and neck, liver or kidney cancer. The chain is built from TRBV9 and TRBJ2-3; perhaps TRBD2 as D (5 bases). Here the sequenced sample was CD4+ or CD8+ T cells sorted from blood, taken in a trial of the OX40 agonist ivuxolimab. The CDR3, as DNA: TGTGCCAGCAGCGCAGGTCCAGCGGCCACAGATACGCAGTATTTT. It encodes CASSAGPAATDTQYF.